The 30 T cell receptor beta chains given below trace back to one sample, sequenced in a study of T cell repertoires in cytomegalovirus infection. TCRdb reanalysed the reads using MiXCR and keeps one entry per CDR3 protein. The profile shows about 480,000 distinct CDR3 sequences, roughly a third of them singletons. No antigen has been assigned to these receptors. The source material was cultured PBMCs, sampled from culture after CMV antigen stimulation. The receptors here all came from a human donor in good health (CMV status not recorded). Some clones in this sample may be carry-over from other donors' samples.

The chain carries TRBV4-3 and TRBJ1-1; D is undetermined. Germline loops: CDR1 LGHNA, CDR2 YSLEER. The CDR3 covers 15 residues. V was trimmed by 0 bases and J by 1 base, leaving 9 bases between them. CDR3 coding DNA: TGCGCCAGCAGCCAAGAATGGCCCAAGAACACTGAAGCTTTCTTT. Its translation is CASSQEWPKNTEAFF.

The chain carries TRBV29-1 and TRBJ2-3; TRBD2 matches at 9 bases. CDR1 and CDR2 (germline): SQVTM, ANQGSEA. The CDR3 spans 15 residues. Trimming cost V 3 bases and J 3 bases; bases outside gene matches: 7. The CDR3 nucleotides read TGCAGCGTTGATCGCGGACTAGCGACAACAGATACGCAGTATTTT. It codes for CSVDRGLATTDTQYF.

The gene calls are TRBV11-2 and TRBJ2-3; tentative D call: TRBD2 (6 bases). V gave up 3 bases and J gave up 1 base, with 14 bases separating them. The germline V gene encodes CDR1 SGHAT and CDR2 FQNNGV. The CDR3 extends over 16 amino acids. The CDR3, as DNA: TGTGCCAGCAGCTTCCCCTCCGGGAGCGGCACAGATACGCAGTATTTT. Amino acid sequence: CASSFPSGSGTDTQYF.

DNA of the CDR3: TGCGCCAGCAGCCAATCGACTAGAGGTGAGCAGTTCTTC. Protein product: CASSQSTRGEQFF. This rearrangement joins TRBV4-1 to TRBJ2-1; tentative D call: TRBD2 (6 bases). The CDR3 runs 13 residues. Per germline, CDR1 MGHRA and CDR2 YSYEKL. The V and J ends lost 2 bases and 9 bases respectively, with 11 bases between them.

In this sample, this clonotype turned up a few times. The V gene is TRBV24-1, the J gene TRBJ2-5; 7 bases fit TRBD2. Germline CDR1 reads KGHDR; CDR2 reads SFDVKD. The CDR3 has 15 residues. V shed 5 bases and J 4 bases; nucleotides not matched to a gene: 9. CDR3 coding DNA: TGTGCCACCAGTGCCCAGCGGGAAATTGGAGAGACCCAGTACTTC. Protein: CATSAQREIGETQYF.

The chain links TRBV28 to TRBJ1-5; D not resolved. CDR3 size: 13 residues. CDR1 MDHEN and CDR2 SYDVKM come from the germline V gene. As DNA, the CDR3 is TGTGCAGTGGCGGGTGAGGACAATCAGCCCCAGCATTTT. Residues: CAVAGEDNQPQHF. The full variable domain, rest sourced from reference TRBV28 and TRBJ1-5, is DVKVTQSSRYLVKRTGEKVFLECVQDMDHENMFWYRQDPGLGLRLIYFSYDVKMKEKGDIPEGYSVSREKKERFSLILESASTNQTSMYLCAVAGEDNQPQHFGDGTRLSIL.

The V and J genes are TRBV6-2 or TRBV6-3 and TRBJ2-1; 10 nucleotides align to TRBD2. Per the germline V gene, CDR1 is MNHEY and CDR2 is SVGEGT. The J segment lost 9 bases and the V segment lost 0 bases, leaving 8 bases of the junction unmatched. The length of the CDR3 is 16 residues. The CDR3 DNA is TGTGCCAGCAGTTACTCCCTAGCGGGAGTTTTCGGTGAGCAGTTCTTC. Translated, it gives CASSYSLAGVFGEQFF.

This clonotype was observed a few times. This chain connects TRBV6-9 to TRBJ2-1; weak D call: TRBD2 (7 bases). Trimming took 5 bases from V and 4 from J, leaving 30 bases between them. The CDR3 is 20 residues long. The germline CDR1 and CDR2 sequences are MNHGY and SVAAGI. The CDR3 sequence: CASSRGGGREHPNEYNEQFF. CDR3 nucleotide sequence: TGTGCCAGCAGTCGCGGGGGCGGGCGGGAGCATCCTAATGAGTACAATGAGCAGTTCTTC.

About this clonotype itself: Just one base apart from a much larger clone, this may be a read error. The V gene is TRBV7-2, the J gene TRBJ2-3; 8 bases align to TRBD2. CDR3 length equals 16 residues. CDR1 and CDR2 from the germline V gene are SGHTA and FQGNSA. With V trimmed by 5 bases and J by 2 bases, 9 bases remained unmatched. CDR3 residues: CASSTLGGGTTDTQYF. DNA of the CDR3: TGTGCCAGCAGCACGTTGGGCGGGGGGACCACAGATACGCAGTATTTT.

This chain uses TRBV27 with TRBJ1-6; a weak D match, TRBD1 (5 bases). V was clipped by 8 bases and J by 7 bases, with 9 bases between them. The CDR3 is 12 residues long. Germline V gene data show CDR1 as MNHEY and CDR2 as SMNVEV (reference sequence). The CDR3 spells CASGYRNSPLHF. CDR3 sequence (DNA): TGTGCCAGCGGCTACAGGAATTCACCCCTCCACTTT.

V is TRBV7-2 and J is TRBJ1-5; TRBD1 matches at 7 bases. Germline assignment: CDR1 SGHTA and CDR2 FQGNSA. After removal of 2 bases from V and 3 bases from J, the junction contained 7 bases not matched to a gene. The CDR3 spans 16 residues. The CDR3 protein is CASSLLTGEFNQPQHF. CDR3 nucleotide sequence: TGTGCCAGCAGCTTACTCACAGGGGAATTCAATCAGCCCCAGCATTTT. Together with reference TRBV7-2 and TRBJ1-5, the CDR3 gives the full variable domain: GAGVSQSPSNKVTEKGKDVELRCDPISGHTALYWYRQSLGQGLEFLIYFQGNSAPDKSGLPSDRFSAERTGGSVSTLTIQRTQQEDSAVYLCASSLLTGEFNQPQHFGDGTRLSIL.

This chain links TRBV27 with TRBJ1-1; D is perhaps TRBD1 (6 bases). The CDR3 is 14 amino acids. The germline V and J ends were trimmed by 3 bases and 5 bases, with 13 bases remaining between them. The germline V gene has CDR1 MNHEY and CDR2 SMNVEV (reference sequence). The CDR3 protein is CASSFRGAWTEAFF. The CDR3 nucleotides are TGTGCCAGCAGTTTTAGGGGGGCTTGGACTGAAGCTTTCTTT.

The chain joins TRBV6-5 to TRBJ2-3; weak D call: TRBD2 (6 bases). From germline, CDR1 is MNHEY and CDR2 SVGAGI. The V end lost 1 base, the J end lost 0 bases, and 11 bases lay between the germline ends. This CDR3 spans 16 amino acids. The CDR3 sequence: CASSYFPRESTDTQYF. The CDR3 DNA follows: TGTGCCAGCAGTTACTTCCCACGGGAGAGCACAGATACGCAGTATTTT.

The chain joins TRBV7-8 to TRBJ2-7; weak D call: TRBD1 (5 bases). Germline V gene sequence: CDR1 SGHVS, CDR2 FQNEAQ. The CDR3 is 13 residues long. V lost 2 bases and J 3 bases, leaving 8 bases between the germline ends. The CDR3 reads CASSLPTVYEQYF. CDR3 coding DNA: TGTGCCAGCAGCTTACCGACAGTCTACGAGCAGTACTTC. Supplemented by reference TRBV7-8 and TRBJ2-7, the full variable domain reads GAGVSQSPRYKVAKRGQDVALRCDPISGHVSLFWYQQALGQGPEFLTYFQNEAQLDKSGLPSDRFFAERPEGSVSTLKIQRTQQEDSAVYLCASSLPTVYEQYFGPGTRLTVT.

This clonotype came up a few times. The chain recombines TRBV7-2 with TRBJ2-2; 12 bases align to TRBD2. J lost 0 bases, V lost 5 bases, and 4 bases had no gene match. Germline CDR1 and CDR2: SGHTA and FQGNSA. This CDR3 spans 17 amino acids. The CDR3 nucleotides read TGTGCCAGCAGCCTTACTAGCGGGAGGTCGAACACCGGGGAGCTGTTTTTT. It codes for CASSLTSGRSNTGELFF.

The V and J genes are TRBV12-3 or TRBV12-4 and TRBJ2-1; tentatively, D is TRBD1 or TRBD2 (6 bases each). V was pared by 7 bases and J by 2 bases, with 18 bases between. CDR3 size: 16 residues. The CDR3 spells CASTPGAGIAYNEQFF. In DNA form, the CDR3 reads TGTGCCAGCACCCCAGGGGCGGGGATCGCCTACAATGAGCAGTTCTTC.

This clonotype was detected many times. The chain links TRBV7-2 to TRBJ1-4, with 7 bases fitting TRBD1. The V gene's germline CDR1 is SGHTA and CDR2 FQGNSA. The V segment lost 7 bases and the J segment 5 bases; nucleotides outside the gene matches: 13. The CDR3 totals 16 residues. The CDR3 nucleotides read TGTGCCAGCAAGACGGGGCCGGGACAGCGGAATGAAAAACTGTTTTTT. This sequence encodes CASKTGPGQRNEKLFF.

The chain combines TRBV6-5 with TRBJ2-7; D remains unclear. The V gene lost 5 bases and the J gene lost 2 bases, with 13 bases spanning the gap. From germline, CDR1 is MNHEY and CDR2 SVGAGI. There are 14 residues in the CDR3. The CDR3 coding sequence is TGTGCCAGCAGTCTAGACAATTCTCCCTACGAGCAGTACTTC. Translation: CASSLDNSPYEQYF.

The chain employs TRBV7-9 and TRBJ1-1; D unresolved. The CDR3 is 13 amino acids. The V gene lost 5 bases and the J gene lost 4 bases, with 11 bases spanning the gap. Germline-derived CDR1 and CDR2 are SEHNR and FQNEAQ (reference sequence). The CDR3 sequence is CASSVRGRTEAFF. Here the CDR3 DNA reads TGTGCCAGCAGCGTAAGAGGACGCACTGAAGCTTTCTTT. Complete variable domain (other parts from reference TRBV7-9 and TRBJ1-1): DTGVSQNPRHKITKRGQNVTFRCDPISEHNRLYWYRQTLGQGPEFLTYFQNEAQLEKSRLLSDRFSAERPKGSFSTLEIQRTEQGDSAMYLCASSVRGRTEAFFGQGTRLTVV.

This clonotype was recorded many times. The gene calls are TRBV7-2 and TRBJ2-1; 11 bases map to TRBD1. The CDR3 loop spans 15 amino acids. Germline values: CDR1 SGHTA, CDR2 FQGNSA. V lost 4 bases, J lost 6 bases, and 5 bases stayed unmatched. The chain's CDR3 is CASSSSGTGGNEQFF. CDR3 DNA: TGTGCCAGCAGCTCGTCCGGGACAGGGGGCAATGAGCAGTTCTTC.

This clonotype occurred many times. The chain joins TRBV7-8 to TRBJ2-3; 8 bases match TRBD2. Germline V lookup: CDR1 SGHVS, CDR2 FQNEAQ. This CDR3 has 15 residues. The junction had 6 bases not matched to a gene; V was cut back by 5 bases and J by 2 bases. The CDR3 reads CASSPGLEVTDTQYF. The CDR3 DNA follows: TGTGCCAGCAGCCCGGGACTAGAGGTCACAGATACGCAGTATTTT.

The J gene is TRBJ2-1, the V gene TRBV29-1; 9 positions agree with TRBD2. The germline CDR1 and CDR2 sequences are SQVTM and ANQGSEA. The length of the CDR3 is 11 residues. V gave up 1 base and J gave up 15 bases; unmatched junction bases: 4. The CDR3 protein is CSVEGGRALFF. Written as DNA, the CDR3 is TGCAGCGTTGAAGGCGGGAGGGCGTTGTTCTTC.

The chain links TRBV10-3 to TRBJ2-1; the D gene is possibly TRBD1 (6 bases). The germline V gene has CDR1 ENHRY and CDR2 SYGVKD. Trimming stripped 0 bases from V and 4 bases from J, with 10 bases between. The CDR3 totals 15 residues. CDR3 residues: CAISESGGAYNEQFF. The CDR3, as DNA: TGTGCCATCAGTGAGTCAGGGGGAGCTTACAATGAGCAGTTCTTC.

J is TRBJ2-1 and V is TRBV12-3 or TRBV12-4, with TRBD1 identical over 7 bases. V lost 6 bases to trimming and J lost 3 bases; unmatched junction nucleotides: 8. The CDR3 contains 15 residues. CDR3 DNA sequence: TGTGCCAGCAGCCCCGGGACAGTCTACTACAATGAGCAGTTCTTC. Translating it yields CASSPGTVYYNEQFF.

This chain uses TRBV7-2 with TRBJ1-1, with D perhaps matching TRBD1 (5 bases). This CDR3 is built from 13 residues. Per the germline V gene, CDR1 is SGHTA and CDR2 is FQGNSA. V was pared by 4 bases and J by 7 bases, with 13 bases between. CDR3 sequence: CASSWGLNLEAFF. CDR3 bases: TGTGCCAGCAGCTGGGGCCTGAACCTTGAAGCTTTCTTT. Looking up the rest from reference TRBV7-2 and TRBJ1-1 gives the full variable domain: GAGVSQSPSNKVTEKGKDVELRCDPISGHTALYWYRQSLGQGLEFLIYFQGNSAPDKSGLPSDRFSAERTGGSVSTLTIQRTQQEDSAVYLCASSWGLNLEAFFGQGTRLTVV.

V is TRBV7-9 and J is TRBJ2-7, with D unclear. The CDR3 is 14 residues long. Per the germline V gene, CDR1 is SEHNR and CDR2 is FQNEAQ (reference sequence). With 4 bases removed from V and 0 bases from J, the gap between germline ends came to 10 bases. This chain's CDR3 is CASSSSLVSYEQYF. For the CDR3, the DNA is TGTGCCAGCAGCTCCTCACTGGTCTCCTACGAGCAGTACTTC.

In this sample, this clonotype turned up many times. The genes are TRBV12-3 or TRBV12-4 and TRBJ2-5, with D perhaps matching TRBD2 (5 bases). The CDR3 is 16 amino acids. V dropped 3 bases and J dropped 4 bases, with 18 bases sitting between them. The CDR3 loop is CASSLTPDRRGETQYF. As DNA, the CDR3 is TGTGCCAGCAGTTTGACGCCGGATCGACGGGGAGAGACCCAGTACTTC.

This clonotype was observed a handful of times. The chain employs TRBV11-2 and TRBJ2-7; 8 positions agree with TRBD2. The CDR3 is 15 residues long. V shed 1 base and J 7 bases; nucleotides not matched to a gene: 9. Germline V lookup: CDR1 SGHAT, CDR2 FQNNGV. The CDR3 loop is CASSLGGAGGREQYV. The CDR3 region has the DNA TGTGCCAGCAGCTTAGGCGGGGCGGGAGGAAGGGAGCAGTACGTC.

This clonotype has more than one count but fewer than ten. The V call is TRBV5-6, the J call TRBJ2-2; D is ambiguous. CDR3 size: 16 residues. Trimming stripped 0 bases from V and 3 bases from J, with 12 bases between. CDR1 is SGHDT and CDR2 is YYEEEE in the germline V gene. CDR3 region: CASSLVRAVHTGELFF. DNA of the CDR3: TGTGCCAGCAGCTTGGTTAGGGCGGTTCACACCGGGGAGCTGTTTTTT.

The chain combines TRBV6-1 with TRBJ1-4; 10 bases are shared with TRBD1. V trimming: 5 bases; J trimming: 5 bases; junction bases outside the gene matches: 8. This CDR3 spans 16 amino acids. Germline V gene lookup returns CDR1 MNHNS and CDR2 SASEGT. CDR3 loop: CASSSRQDRGNEKLFF. DNA for the CDR3: TGTGCCAGCAGTAGTCGACAGGACAGGGGGAATGAAAAACTGTTTTTT.